Below, one TCR beta chain is given with its context. Its antigen remains unknown. Assay used: immunoSEQ multiplex PCR; TCRdb lists only in-frame clones, some missing. The table includes under 40,000 clones, 70% to 85% detected once. This CDR3 is 14 amino acids long. Germline CDR1 MRHNA, CDR2 SNTAGT. The V end was cut by 0 bases, the J end by 3 bases, with 8 bases between. Expansion of antigen-specific CD4+ T cells with viral peptide pools was carried out by the ViraFEST assay before sequencing. Once cultured for under 11 days, the cells underwent separation to obtain CD4+ T cells. Participants received two doses of either the BNT162b2 or mRNA-1273 vaccine. Recipients of the vaccine had no prior SARS-CoV-2 infection and negative nucleocapsid antibodies. These data come from a study of vaccination effects on CD4 cells after COVID-19. Study-level results: After vaccination, at late timepoints, clones induced by infection and by vaccine contracted markedly.

This chain connects TRBV6-4 to TRBJ1-2; TRBD1 is a possible D gene (5 bases). This TCR came from a human donor who received a COVID-19 vaccine. Some clones in this sample may be carry-over from other donors' samples. The source material was CD4+ T cells from PBMCs cultured with HCoV-NL63 spike peptides, sampled after COVID-19 vaccination. CDR3 nucleotides: TGTGCCAGCAGTGACTCCACAGGCTACTATGGCTACACCTTC. It is translated as CASSDSTGYYGYTF.